One and the same sample provided the 22 T cell receptor beta chains below, sequenced in a study of blood T cell repertoires in COVID-19. Generated by immunoSEQ multiplex PCR, the TCRdb table keeps only in-frame clones and is missing some. The table shows fewer than 85,000 clones, with about 90% occurring only once. Specimen: peripheral blood. These receptors were taken from a human donor in a cohort sampled during active COVID-19.

This clone appeared a few times. The genes are TRBV6-5 and TRBJ1-1; 7 positions agree with TRBD1. The V segment lost 6 bases and the J segment 1 base; nucleotides outside the gene matches: 8. Germline-derived CDR1 and CDR2 are MNHEY and SVGAGI. There are 15 residues in the CDR3. The CDR3 DNA reads TGTGCCAGCAGCCTCCGACAGGGTGAGAACACTGAAGCTTTCTTT. This translates into CASSLRQGENTEAFF.

V and J are TRBV11-2 and TRBJ1-1; D is perhaps TRBD1 (5 bases). Germline CDR1 is SGHAT and CDR2 is FQNNGV. The CDR3 sequence is 11 residues long. V was shortened by 5 bases and J by 8 bases, with 9 bases between the two germline ends. In nucleotides, the CDR3 is TGTGCCAGCAGCGCGGGGGTCGAAGCTTTCTTT. Encoded protein: CASSAGVEAFF.

In nucleotides, the CDR3 is TGTGCCACCAGTGGCGAGGGCTCCTACGAGCAGTACTTC. This sequence encodes CATSGEGSYEQYF. The rearrangement joins TRBV24-1 to TRBJ2-7; D might be TRBD2 (5 bases). Germline CDR1 KGHDR, CDR2 SFDVKD. Trimming took off 5 bases at V and 0 bases at J, with 7 bases between the two ends. The CDR3 length is 13 residues.

V and J are TRBV6-2 or TRBV6-3 and TRBJ2-7, with 8 bases matching TRBD1. This CDR3 has 14 amino acids. Germline trimming cut 6 bases from V and 2 bases from J; bases unmatched to any gene: 6. The V gene's germline CDR1 is MNHEY and CDR2 SVGEGT. The CDR3 protein is CASSRDRPTYEQYF. The CDR3 region has the DNA TGTGCCAGCAGCCGGGACAGGCCAACCTACGAGCAGTACTTC.

The V gene is TRBV11-2, the J gene TRBJ2-1; maybe TRBD1 (6 bases). V was trimmed by 0 bases and J by 4 bases, leaving 19 bases between them. This CDR3 is built from 18 residues. The germline V gene encodes CDR1 SGHAT and CDR2 FQNNGV. CDR3 DNA sequence: TGTGCCAGCAGCTTAGAGCGGTGGGGAACAGGGATATACAATGAGCAGTTCTTC. Translation gives CASSLERWGTGIYNEQFF.

V usage is TRBV7-2 and J usage is TRBJ2-7, with 9 bases lining up with TRBD2. CDR3 length: 16 amino acids. Germline trimming cut 2 bases from V and 1 base from J; bases unmatched to any gene: 6. Per germline, CDR1 SGHTA and CDR2 FQGNSA. In DNA form, the CDR3 reads TGTGCCAGCAGCTTACGAGCGGGGGGCAATTCCTACGAGCAGTACTTC. Translated: CASSLRAGGNSYEQYF.

This rearrangement joins TRBV5-1 to TRBJ2-7; the match to TRBD1 covers 7 bases. V lost 0 bases and J lost 7; bases outside the gene matches: 19. The CDR3 extends over 18 amino acids. CDR1 is SGHRS, CDR2 YFSETQ, per germline. The DNA of the CDR3 is TGCGCCAGCAGCTTGGCCTCCCCGATGATAGGGGGCGCCGGGGAGCAGTACTTC. Amino acids: CASSLASPMIGGAGEQYF.

V usage is TRBV6-4 and J usage is TRBJ2-2; D gene unclear. V was pared by 8 bases and J by 1 base, with 8 bases between. Germline CDR1 reads MRHNA; CDR2 reads SNTAGT. This CDR3 is built from 13 residues. In DNA, the CDR3 is TGTGCCAGCGGCCCAGGGAACACCGGGGAGCTGTTTTTT. Its translation: CASGPGNTGELFF.

The chain couples TRBV7-2 to TRBJ2-7, with 7 bases lining up with TRBD1. V lost 1 base, J lost 6 bases, and 12 bases stayed unmatched. Germline loops: CDR1 SGHTA, CDR2 FQGNSA. The CDR3 has 16 residues. The CDR3 region is CASSLGRGRPAGEQYF. The CDR3 DNA is TGTGCCAGCAGCTTAGGTAGGGGGCGCCCCGCAGGCGAGCAGTACTTC.

The V gene is TRBV4-1, the J gene TRBJ1-6; D uncertain. V was trimmed by 0 bases and J by 6 bases, leaving 9 bases between them. Germline V lookup: CDR1 MGHRA, CDR2 YSYEKL. The CDR3 is made up of 15 amino acids. For the CDR3, the DNA is TGCGCCAGCAGCCAAGATTATGTTTCTAATTCACCCCTCCACTTT. Translated, it gives CASSQDYVSNSPLHF.

V is TRBV12-5 and J is TRBJ2-7, with 9 bases lining up with TRBD1. The CDR3 length is 15 residues. CDR1 is LGHNT, CDR2 FRNRAP, per germline. Germline trimming cut 3 bases from V and 2 bases from J; bases unmatched to any gene: 5. The CDR3 DNA reads as TGTGCTAGTGGTTTTGAGACAGGGGGACCCTACGAGCAGTACTTC. It specifies CASGFETGGPYEQYF. The whole variable domain, remainder taken from reference TRBV12-5 and TRBJ2-7, is DARVTQTPRHKVTEMGQEVTMRCQPILGHNTVFWYRQTMMQGLELLAYFRNRAPLDDSGMPKDRFSAEMPDATLATLKIQPSEPRDSAVYFCASGFETGGPYEQYFGPGTRLTVT.

This clone was detected once. The J gene is TRBJ1-2, the V gene TRBV5-4; 7 positions match TRBD1. Unmatched junction bases numbered 8, after V lost 4 bases and J lost 5 bases. CDR1 and CDR2 (germline): SGHNT, YYREEE (reference sequence). The CDR3 covers 14 residues. In nucleotides, the CDR3 is TGTGCCAGCAGCCCGAGGGGGCCCCATTATGGCTACACCTTC. Translated: CASSPRGPHYGYTF. Full variable domain (remainder filled in from reference TRBV5-4 and TRBJ1-2): ETGVTQSPTHLIKTRGQQVTLRCSSQSGHNTVSWYQQALGQGPQFIFQYYREEENGRGNFPPRFSGLQFPNYSSELNVNALELDDSALYLCASSPRGPHYGYTFGSGTRLTVV.

In nucleotides, the CDR3 is TGTGCCAGCAGTTTAAGGGGGTACGACTATGGCTACACCTTC. This gives the protein CASSLRGYDYGYTF. The J gene is TRBJ1-2, the V gene TRBV27; D perhaps matches TRBD1 (6 bases). CDR1 MNHEY and CDR2 SMNVEV come from the germline V gene (reference sequence). The CDR3 covers 14 residues. V was trimmed by 2 bases and J by 3 bases, leaving 10 bases between them.

In nucleotides, the CDR3 is TGTGCCAGCATCTCCGGGACAGCCAACACTGAAGCTTTCTTT. Protein: CASISGTANTEAFF. The chain recombines TRBV27 with TRBJ1-1; 7 nucleotides match TRBD1. The CDR3 has 14 amino acids. V dropped 7 bases and J dropped 2; count of bases not matched to a gene: 7. CDR1 is MNHEY, CDR2 SMNVEV, per germline (reference sequence).

This chain connects TRBV11-2 to TRBJ2-1, with TRBD2 as a possible D gene (6 bases). V lost 1 base and J 4 bases, leaving 8 bases between the germline ends. The CDR3 is made up of 14 amino acids. Germline assignment: CDR1 SGHAT and CDR2 FQNNGV. The CDR3 DNA reads TGTGCCAGCAGCTTAGGTCGGGGGTACAATGAGCAGTTCTTC. Its protein product is CASSLGRGYNEQFF.

This chain joins TRBV11-2 and TRBJ1-1; TRBD1 aligns across 7 bases. CDR1 SGHAT and CDR2 FQNNGV come from the germline V gene. J lost 0 bases, V lost 5 bases, and 12 bases had no gene match. The CDR3 is made up of 17 amino acids. The CDR3 spells CASSPRFSGQLNTEAFF. CDR3 DNA: TGTGCCAGCAGCCCCCGGTTCTCGGGACAGCTGAACACTGAAGCTTTCTTT.

The rearrangement links TRBV4-3 to TRBJ2-7, with D perhaps matching TRBD2 (7 bases). From germline, CDR1 is LGHNA and CDR2 YSLEER. Trimming took 1 base from V and 5 from J, leaving 9 bases between them. This CDR3 has 13 amino acids. The chain's CDR3 is CASSQAGGHEQYF. Here the CDR3 DNA reads TGCGCCAGCAGCCAAGCGGGGGGCCACGAGCAGTACTTC.

The rearrangement joins TRBV28 to TRBJ2-7; TRBD1 might be the D (7 bases). Trimming took off 3 bases at V and 5 bases at J, with 20 bases between the two ends. Looked up from germline, CDR1 is MDHEN and CDR2 is SYDVKM. This CDR3 spans 16 amino acids. The CDR3 region has the DNA TGTGCCAGCAGTTTTTCAGAGACAGGGAGGCTGGACGAGCAGTACTTC. Amino acid sequence: CASSFSETGRLDEQYF.

The rearrangement uses TRBV12-3 or TRBV12-4 and TRBJ2-7; TRBD1 is a possible D gene (6 bases). The CDR3 extends over 13 amino acids. V shed 8 bases and J shed 0 bases, with 11 bases lying between them. The CDR3 DNA follows: TGTGCCAGCGGAAGGGGGTACTCCTACGAGCAGTACTTC. This sequence encodes CASGRGYSYEQYF.

This rearrangement joins TRBV30 to TRBJ1-2, with 9 nucleotides matching TRBD1. Germline V gives CDR1 GTSNPN, CDR2 SVGIG (reference sequence). The CDR3 covers 14 residues. V was pared by 1 base and J by 2 bases, with 2 bases of the junction left unmatched. The CDR3, as DNA: TGTGCCTGGAGTGGGACAGGGGTAAACTATGGCTACACCTTC. Encoded protein: CAWSGTGVNYGYTF.

J is TRBJ2-6 and V is TRBV9, with TRBD1 identical over 7 bases. V lost 3 bases and J lost 0; bases outside the gene matches: 9. Germline V gene data show CDR1 as SGDLS and CDR2 as YYNGEE. The length of the CDR3 is 18 residues. In DNA form, the CDR3 reads TGTGCCAGCAGCGATGGGGACAGAATTCCCTCTGGGGCCAACGTCCTGACTTTC. Translating gives CASSDGDRIPSGANVLTF.

This rearrangement joins TRBV9 to TRBJ2-5, with 13 bases that match TRBD2. V was clipped by 3 bases and J by 3 bases; unmatched bases: 5. Germline V CDR1 and CDR2: SGDLS, YYNGEE. CDR3 length: 16 residues. Here the CDR3 DNA reads TGTGCCAGCAGCGCTACTGGGACTAGCGGGAAAGAGACCCAGTACTTC. Amino acids: CASSATGTSGKETQYF.